This TCR beta chain was profiled in a study of siplizumab effects on memory and regulatory T cells. Study findings and constraints: Naive T cells looked more diverse than memory cells, and they looked like major contributors to the alloresponse. Alloreactive sequences from unstimulated CD4+ memory cells fell significantly with siplizumab. Alloreactive clones mapping to unstimulated subsets formed only a minor fraction. It was not possible to assign a naive or memory phenotype to roughly 80-97% of proliferating CD4+ or CD8+ clones.

The CDR3 runs to 15 residues. Trimming took off 4 bases at V and 0 bases at J, with 11 bases between the two ends. Germline CDR1 reads SGHKS; CDR2 reads YYEKEE (reference sequence). TCRdb keeps only in-frame clones here, not all; method: immunoSEQ multiplex PCR. The sample contains fewer than 70,000 clones, about 90% of which appear only once. As regards this clone: Its target is unknown.

The chain is built from TRBV5-5 and TRBJ1-3; D remains unclear. This TCR was recovered from a human donor in good health. Sequenced: Tregs sorted from blood. Written as DNA, the CDR3 is TGTGCCAGCAGCCTATCTCAGAGCTCTGGAAACACCATATATTTT. Its translation: CASSLSQSSGNTIYF.